Below are 13 T cell receptor beta chains sequenced from a single sample in a study of glioma-infiltrating T cells after dendritic cell vaccination. Time point defined: after dendritic cell vaccination, including at tumor progression/relapse. TCRdb's copy holds only in-frame clones and misses some; the assay was immunoSEQ multiplex PCR. The sample carries about 91,000 clones, over 75% recorded once. Sequenced here: blood, sampled after dendritic cell vaccination. The receptors here all came from a human donor with glioblastoma.

The V call is TRBV5-1, the J call TRBJ2-2; 7 positions agree with TRBD1. V shed 3 bases and J 1 base; nucleotides not matched to a gene: 9. The CDR3 totals 17 residues. Germline V gene data show CDR1 as SGHRS and CDR2 as YFSETQ. The CDR3 loop reads CASSSIPRTGNTGELFF. The CDR3 DNA sequence: TGCGCCAGCAGCTCCATACCAAGGACAGGGAACACCGGGGAGCTGTTTTTT.

The genes are TRBV4-2 and TRBJ2-7; 8 bases agree with TRBD1. Trimming cost V 1 base and J 3 bases; bases outside gene matches: 5. The germline gives CDR1 LGHNA, CDR2 YNFKEQ. The CDR3 consists of 15 residues. CDR3 coding DNA: TGTGCCAGCAGCCAAGCCGGGACAGGTTTCTACGAGCAGTACTTC. Translated: CASSQAGTGFYEQYF.

The chain employs TRBV19 and TRBJ2-2, with TRBD1 identical over 7 bases. The CDR3 runs to 14 residues. Trimming at V came to 6 bases and at J to 4 bases, leaving 5 bases not matched to a gene. Germline CDR1 and CDR2: LNHDA and SQIVND (reference sequence). The CDR3 spells CASRITGATGELFF. CDR3 DNA: TGTGCCAGTAGAATTACAGGGGCCACCGGGGAGCTGTTTTTT.

J is TRBJ2-3 and V is TRBV2; D remains unclear. This CDR3 is built from 14 residues. V was pared by 5 bases and J by 1 base, with 10 bases between. From germline, CDR1 is SNHLY and CDR2 FYNNEI. CDR3 nucleotide sequence: TGTGCCAGCAGTACGGAGCGTCGCACAGATACGCAGTATTTT. This encodes CASSTERRTDTQYF.

The chain is built from TRBV27 and TRBJ2-1, with no clear D. This CDR3 comprises 13 residues. Trimming took 2 bases from V and 12 from J, leaving 14 bases between them. Germline-derived CDR1 and CDR2 are MNHEY and SMNVEV (reference sequence). The CDR3 sequence is CASSLKELRRQFF. The CDR3, as DNA: TGTGCCAGCAGTTTAAAAGAGCTTCGTCGGCAGTTCTTC.

The V gene is TRBV6-5, the J gene TRBJ1-5, with D uncertain. CDR1 MNHEY and CDR2 SVGAGI come from the germline V gene. The V gene lost 8 bases and the J gene lost 10 bases, with 18 bases spanning the gap. The CDR3 length is 13 residues. CDR3 amino acids: CASAQVLTEPQHF. CDR3 in DNA: TGTGCCAGCGCCCAGGTGTTGACGGAACCCCAGCATTTT.

This rearrangement joins TRBV11-2 to TRBJ2-7; D call uncertain. The CDR3 is made up of 14 amino acids. Per germline, CDR1 SGHAT and CDR2 FQNNGV. Deletions cut 2 bases from V and 5 bases from J, with 13 bases between. CDR3 DNA sequence: TGTGCCAGCAGCTTATTGGCAGGTCCTCACGAGCAGTACGTC. Encoded protein: CASSLLAGPHEQYV.

The J gene is TRBJ1-1, the V gene TRBV5-1; TRBD1 matches at 9 bases. Losses at the gene ends were 5 bases for V and 4 bases for J; bases not matched to a gene: 9. The germline CDR1 and CDR2 sequences are SGHRS and YFSETQ. The CDR3 spans 15 residues. CDR3 in DNA: TGCGCCAGCAGTACGGTAGGGACAGGGTTCACTGAAGCTTTCTTT. Translated, it gives CASSTVGTGFTEAFF.

This chain links TRBV6-1 with TRBJ2-1; D is perhaps TRBD2 (5 bases). This CDR3 has 14 amino acids. V dropped 6 bases and J dropped 5 bases, with 14 bases sitting between them. Germline V gene sequence: CDR1 MNHNS, CDR2 SASEGT. The CDR3 nucleotides read TGTGCCAGCAGGCCCCCGGGGAGCGACAATGAGCAGTTCTTC. Translation: CASRPPGSDNEQFF.

V and J are TRBV19 and TRBJ1-5; D may be TRBD1 (6 bases). The germline CDR1 and CDR2 sequences are LNHDA and SQIVND (reference sequence). CDR3 size: 17 residues. V lost 4 bases, J lost 1 base, and 17 bases lay in between. The chain's CDR3 is CASSRYATGPSNQPQHF. CDR3 bases: TGTGCCAGTAGTAGGTACGCGACAGGACCCAGCAATCAGCCCCAGCATTTT.

The J gene is TRBJ2-7, the V gene TRBV7-9; 8 nucleotides agree with TRBD1. The junction had 9 bases not matched to a gene; V was cut back by 3 bases and J by 2 bases. From germline, CDR1 is SEHNR and CDR2 FQNEAQ (reference sequence). This CDR3 is 16 amino acids long. DNA of the CDR3: TGTGCCAGCAGCTTTCACCAGGGGGCACCGGCCTACGAGCAGTACTTC. Protein sequence: CASSFHQGAPAYEQYF. Combining the CDR3 with reference TRBV7-9 and TRBJ2-7 gives the whole variable domain DTGVSQNPRHKITKRGQNVTFRCDPISEHNRLYWYRQTLGQGPEFLTYFQNEAQLEKSRLLSDRFSAERPKGSFSTLEIQRTEQGDSAMYLCASSFHQGAPAYEQYFGPGTRLTVT.

The rearrangement uses TRBV5-1 and TRBJ2-1, with 8 bases fitting TRBD1. Per germline, CDR1 SGHRS and CDR2 YFSETQ. Trimming removed 1 base from V and 7 bases from J; junction bases left unmatched: 16. CDR3 length: 18 amino acids. The CDR3, as DNA: TGCGCCAGCAGCTTGACGCATCGGACAGGGCCGTTTGGGAATGAGCAGTTCTTC. Translating gives CASSLTHRTGPFGNEQFF.

The rearrangement links TRBV7-8 to TRBJ2-1; 7 nucleotides agree with TRBD1. V lost 1 base, J lost 10 bases, and 10 bases stayed unmatched. This CDR3 is 15 amino acids long. CDR1 SGHVS and CDR2 FQNEAQ come from the germline V gene. Here the CDR3 reads CASSLEQGQTGEQFF. The CDR3, as DNA: TGTGCCAGCAGCTTAGAGCAGGGCCAGACAGGGGAGCAGTTCTTC.